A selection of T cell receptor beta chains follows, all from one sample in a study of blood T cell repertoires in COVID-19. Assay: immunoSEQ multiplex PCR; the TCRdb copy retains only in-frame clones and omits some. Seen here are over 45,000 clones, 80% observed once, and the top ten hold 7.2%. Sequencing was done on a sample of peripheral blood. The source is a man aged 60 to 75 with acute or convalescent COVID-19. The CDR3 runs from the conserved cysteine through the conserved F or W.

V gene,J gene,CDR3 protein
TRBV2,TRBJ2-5,CASSGVLRGGLETQYF
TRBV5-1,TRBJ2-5,CASSFTGQETQYF
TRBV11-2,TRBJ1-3,CASSLGRGNTIYF
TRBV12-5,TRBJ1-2,CASGIQPGGRGNGYTF
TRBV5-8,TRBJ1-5,CASSQGNQPQHF
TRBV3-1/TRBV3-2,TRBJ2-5,CASSQDNRKVQTQYF
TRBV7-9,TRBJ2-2,CAIVAAGELFF
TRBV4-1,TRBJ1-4,CASSQVRASETTNEKLFF
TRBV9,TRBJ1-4,CASSVADRHNEKLFF
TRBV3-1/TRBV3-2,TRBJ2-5,CASSLLQETQYF
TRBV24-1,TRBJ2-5,CATSASGAGATQYF
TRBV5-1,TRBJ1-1,CASSTGQGLLNTEAFF